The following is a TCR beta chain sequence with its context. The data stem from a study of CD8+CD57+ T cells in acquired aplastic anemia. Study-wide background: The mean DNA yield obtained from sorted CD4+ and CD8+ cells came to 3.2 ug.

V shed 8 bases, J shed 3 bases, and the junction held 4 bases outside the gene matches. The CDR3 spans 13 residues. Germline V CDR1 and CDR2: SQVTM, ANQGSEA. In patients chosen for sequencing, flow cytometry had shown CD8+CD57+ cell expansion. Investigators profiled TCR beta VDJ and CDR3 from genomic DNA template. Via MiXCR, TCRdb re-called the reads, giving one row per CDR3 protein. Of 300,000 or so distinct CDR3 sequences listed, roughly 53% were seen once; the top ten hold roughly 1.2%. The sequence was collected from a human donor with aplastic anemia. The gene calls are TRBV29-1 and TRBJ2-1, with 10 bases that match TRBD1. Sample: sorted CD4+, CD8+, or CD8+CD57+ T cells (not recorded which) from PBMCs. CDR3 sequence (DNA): TGCAGCACGGACAGGGGGGACTACAATGAGCAGTTCTTC. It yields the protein CSTDRGDYNEQFF.